Sequencing of this T cell receptor beta chain was carried out in a study of PD-L1 blockade in urothelial cancer. Study-level background: Analysis of blood occurred 3 weeks (second dose) and 6 weeks after treatment start.

Time point described: peripheral blood 6 weeks after treatment start. TCRdb's copy holds only in-frame clones and misses some; the assay was immunoSEQ multiplex PCR. Of about 76,000 clones in the sample, 91% were seen once. From germline, CDR1 is SGHTA and CDR2 FQGNSA. This CDR3 comprises 13 residues. Deletions cut 5 bases from V and 11 bases from J, with 18 bases between. This TCR came from an elderly woman with urothelial cancer. The material sequenced was PBMCs, taken around atezolizumab (anti-PD-L1) treatment. This chain connects TRBV7-2 to TRBJ1-1, with D perhaps matching TRBD1 (5 bases). The CDR3, as DNA: TGTGCCAGCAGCGGTCCGCAGGGTATGTCGGCTTTCTTT. It encodes CASSGPQGMSAFF. Combining the CDR3 with reference TRBV7-2 and TRBJ1-1 gives the whole variable domain GAGVSQSPSNKVTEKGKDVELRCDPISGHTALYWYRQSLGQGLEFLIYFQGNSAPDKSGLPSDRFSAERTGGSVSTLTIQRTQQEDSAVYLCASSGPQGMSAFFGQGTRLTVV.